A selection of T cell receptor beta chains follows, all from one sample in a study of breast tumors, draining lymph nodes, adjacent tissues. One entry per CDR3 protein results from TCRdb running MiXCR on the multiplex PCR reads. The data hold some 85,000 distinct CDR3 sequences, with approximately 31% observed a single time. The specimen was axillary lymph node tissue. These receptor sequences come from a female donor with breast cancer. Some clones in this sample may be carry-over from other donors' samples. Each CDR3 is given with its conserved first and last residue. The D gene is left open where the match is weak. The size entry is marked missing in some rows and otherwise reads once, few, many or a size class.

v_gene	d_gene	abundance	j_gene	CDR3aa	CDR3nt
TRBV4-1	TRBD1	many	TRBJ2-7	CASSSRQGYEQYF	TGCGCCAGCAGCTCCCGACAGGGCTACGAGCAGTACTTC
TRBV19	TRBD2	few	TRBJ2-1	CASSTTTGLAGVASYTEQFF	TGTGCCAGTAGTACTACGACGGGACTAGCGGGAGTGGCATCCTACACTGAGCAGTTCTTC
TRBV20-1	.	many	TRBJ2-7	CSASRQRSSYEQYF	TGCAGTGCTAGTAGACAGAGAAGCTCCTACGAGCAGTACTTC
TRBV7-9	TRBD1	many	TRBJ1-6	CASSLAPGGYSPLHF	TGTGCCAGCAGCTTAGCGCCAGGGGGTTATTCACCCCTCCACTTT
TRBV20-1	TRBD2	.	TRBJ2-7	CSARTSGYGRYF	TGCAGTGCTAGGACTAGCGGCTACGGGCGGTACTTC
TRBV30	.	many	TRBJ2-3	CAWSVGQGTDTQYF	TGTGCCTGGAGTGTAGGGCAGGGCACAGATACGCAGTATTTT
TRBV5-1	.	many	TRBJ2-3	CASSLRSTLDTQYF	TGCGCCAGCAGCTTGCGTAGCACATTAGATACGCAGTATTTT
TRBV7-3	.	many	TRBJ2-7	CASSPPGTAKDEQYF	TGTGCCAGCAGCCCTCCCGGGACGGCGAAGGACGAGCAGTACTTC
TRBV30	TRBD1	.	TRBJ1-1	CAWRGGGTEAFF	TGTGCCTGGAGAGGGGGCGGCACTGAAGCTTTCTTT
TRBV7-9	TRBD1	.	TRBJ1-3	CASRPGTGSVGNTIYF	TGTGCCAGCAGACCAGGGACAGGGAGTGTTGGAAACACCATATATTTT
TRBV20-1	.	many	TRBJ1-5	CSATKSGGLNQPQHF	TGCAGTGCTACCAAATCAGGAGGTTTAAATCAGCCCCAGCATTTT
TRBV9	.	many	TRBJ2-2	CASSEGGAGELFF	TGTGCCAGCAGCGAGGGGGGGGCCGGGGAGCTGTTTTTT
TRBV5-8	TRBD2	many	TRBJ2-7	CASSFTSGMRGEQYF	TGTGCCAGCAGCTTTACTAGCGGGATGAGAGGCGAGCAGTACTTC
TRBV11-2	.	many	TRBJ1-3	CASSLGPDRNTIYF	TGTGCCAGCAGCTTAGGCCCCGACAGAAACACCATATATTTT
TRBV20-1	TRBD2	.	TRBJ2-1	CSARATSGRTNEQFF	TGCAGTGCTAGGGCGACTAGCGGGAGAACCAATGAGCAGTTCTTC
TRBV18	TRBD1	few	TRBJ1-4	CASSPTTGQVELFF	TGTGCCAGCTCACCAACCACGGGACAGGTGGAACTGTTTTTT
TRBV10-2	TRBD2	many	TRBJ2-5	CASSGGGIQETQYF	TGCGCCAGCAGTGGGGGGGGGATACAAGAGACCCAGTACTTC
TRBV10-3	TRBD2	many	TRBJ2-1	CAIRGLAGSNEQFF	TGTGCCATCAGAGGGCTAGCGGGAAGCAATGAGCAGTTCTTC
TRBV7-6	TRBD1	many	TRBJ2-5	CASSLAGQGILETQYF	TGTGCCAGCAGCTTAGCGGGACAGGGTATTTTAGAGACCCAGTACTTC
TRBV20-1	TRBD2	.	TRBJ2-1	CSARRGTSGNNEQFF	TGCAGTGCTAGACGGGGGACTAGCGGAAACAATGAGCAGTTCTTC
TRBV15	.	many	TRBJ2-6	CATSIRSSGANVLTF	TGTGCCACCAGCATTAGGTCCTCTGGGGCCAACGTCCTGACTTTC
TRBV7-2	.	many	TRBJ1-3	CASSSQPGVGSGNTIYF	TGTGCCAGCAGCTCCCAGCCCGGGGTGGGCTCTGGAAACACCATATATTTT
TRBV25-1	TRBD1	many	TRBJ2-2	CASSEPSQGDGELFF	TGTGCCAGCAGTGAACCGAGTCAGGGGGACGGGGAGCTGTTTTTT
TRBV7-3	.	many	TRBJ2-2	CASSLWGVDTGELFF	TGTGCCAGCAGCTTGTGGGGGGTCGACACCGGGGAGCTGTTTTTT
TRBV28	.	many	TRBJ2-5	CASSSGPGRAQYF	TGTGCCAGCAGCTCTGGACCGGGCCGGGCCCAGTACTTC
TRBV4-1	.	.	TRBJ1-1	CASSQPYDRLNTEAFF	TGCGCCAGCAGCCAACCGTATGACAGACTGAACACTGAAGCTTTCTTT
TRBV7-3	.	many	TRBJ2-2	CASSLTSGYTGELFF	TGTGCCAGCAGCTTAACTAGCGGATACACCGGGGAGCTGTTTTTT
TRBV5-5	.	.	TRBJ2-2	CASSLTTRELFF	TGTGCCAGCAGCTTGACTACTAGAGAGCTGTTTTTT
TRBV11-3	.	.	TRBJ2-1	CASSLELGASSCNEQFF	TGTGCCAGCAGCTTAGAGTTGGGCGCCAGCTCCTGCAATGAGCAGTTCTTC
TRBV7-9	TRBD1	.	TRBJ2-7	CASSFLGTGVEQYF	TGTGCCAGCAGCTTCCTCGGGACAGGGGTTGAGCAATACTTC
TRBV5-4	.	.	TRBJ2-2	CASSPRGRTHTGELFF	TGTGCCAGCAGCCCCAGAGGGCGGACTCACACCGGGGAGCTGTTTTTT
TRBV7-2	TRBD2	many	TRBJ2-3	CASRLGTTATDTQYF	TGTGCCAGCAGACTCGGGACTACGGCCACAGATACGCAGTATTTT
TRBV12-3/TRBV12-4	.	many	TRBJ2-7	CASSWASYEQYF	TGTGCCAGCAGTTGGGCATCCTACGAGCAGTACTTC
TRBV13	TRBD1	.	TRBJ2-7	CASSTQTGDEQYF	TGTGCCAGCAGCACCCAGACAGGGGACGAGCAGTACTTC
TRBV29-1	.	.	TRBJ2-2	CSVGGLTRKLFF	TGCAGCGTAGGGGGGCTCACCAGGAAGCTGTTTTTT
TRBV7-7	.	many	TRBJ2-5	CASSPRSFGETQYF	TGTGCCAGCAGCCCGAGATCTTTTGGAGAGACCCAGTACTTC
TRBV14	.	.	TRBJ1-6	CASSTGSSYNSPPHF	TGTGCCAGCTCTACAGGGAGCTCTTATAATTCACCCCCCCACTTT
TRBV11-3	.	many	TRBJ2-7	CASSLGRSSEKQYF	TGTGCCAGCAGCTTAGGTAGGTCTAGCGAGAAGCAGTACTTC
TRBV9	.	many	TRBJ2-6	CASSVAVGSGANVLTF	TGTGCCAGCAGCGTAGCGGTCGGCTCTGGGGCCAACGTCCTGACTTTC
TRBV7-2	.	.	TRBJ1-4	CASSPAVGNNEKLFF	TGTGCCAGCAGCCCAGCGGTAGGGAATAATGAAAAACTGTTTTTT
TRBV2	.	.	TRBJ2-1	CASKLGPGEEQFF	TGTGCCAGCAAACTCGGTCCCGGGGAGGAGCAGTTCTTC